This T cell receptor (beta chain) is drawn from a study of blood T cells in healthy people across ages. This CDR3 is built from 16 residues. The germline V gene encodes CDR1 LGHNA and CDR2 YNFKEQ. The count of this clonotype is one. Its specificity is not known. The junction and the germline gene differ at one end; a read error may be behind it. General study points: Underestimates were what the diversity estimates from one million T cells were considered to be.

Primed by a sample-barcoded 5' primer and a J-beta primer mix, a second PCR proceeded for roughly 7 to 11 cycles. Every cDNA molecule carried a tag from a template-switch adaptor bearing 12 random nucleotides. TCRdb ran MiXCR on the 5' RACE reads and lists one entry per CDR3 protein. The table shows about 830,000 distinct CDR3 sequences, with 55% to 65% occurring only once. The specimen was blood. The V and J genes are TRBV4-2 and TRBJ2-1; 9 positions agree with TRBD2. The clonotype originates from a man aged 25-45 years in good health. CDR3 DNA: TGTGCCAGCAGCCGACCGGGACTAGCATCCGACAATGAGCGGTTCTTC. Residues: CASSRPGLASDNERFF.